The entry below gives a single T cell receptor (beta chain) sequence along with its context. No cognate antigen has been identified for it. There are no base qualities to consult, and no much larger clone falls within one base. The record originates from a study of naive and memory T cell subsets (TCRdb year 2017). For context, the study as a whole: The study applied an open-source, UMI-based TCR alpha and beta sequencing pipeline to sorted naive and memory peripheral blood T cell subsets. The results of the functional CMV T cell responses matched the IgG serology results in every case. RNA was DNase-treated and reverse transcribed with TCR constant-region primers, mostly using SuperScript III.

Separate amplification of TCR alpha and beta chain libraries was performed from the second PCR step onward. CMV status of each donor was established by measuring IFNgamma production from CD4+ T cells after fresh PBMCs were stimulated overnight with CMV viral lysate. Miltenyi beads were used first to positively select CD4 T cells, and CD8 T cells were then positively selected from the CD4-negative fraction. Cells stained for CD3, CD4, CD8, CD45RA, CD27 and a live/dead dye were sorted on a BD Aria II into four subsets by CD45RA and CD27. A few healthy volunteers provided blood, and each donor's sample was split into CD4 and CD8 T cells and then further divided into four differentiation subsets. Around 110 ml of peripheral blood was collected from each donor, and PBMC were isolated by Ficoll-Paque PLUS density-gradient centrifugation. The sorted cells were lysed in RLT buffer, after which RNA was extracted using a Qiagen RNeasy kit and kept at -80 degrees C.

Libraries were prepared through UMI-ligation and nested PCR. The beta constant-region primer consisted of an equimolar mixture of two oligonucleotides that together covered TRBC1 and TRBC2. Four rounds of PCR, combining the SP2 primer with nested alpha and beta constant-region primers, were used to amplify the ligated cDNA. A single-stranded oligonucleotide containing the SP2 primer and a 12-nucleotide UMI was joined to the 3' end of the cDNA by T4 RNA ligase 1. The ligation reaction was kept at 16 degrees C for roughly 18-25 hours. PCR2 was typically run as a SYBR Green qPCR and stopped at a predetermined threshold to prevent over-amplification. Agencourt AMPure XP magnetic beads were used for all purifications after the first. Libraries were quantified by Qubit and checked on a TapeStation, where a main peak was expected near 650 bp. Pooled libraries were sequenced on an Illumina MiSeq using v2 2x251 paired-end kits, and typically roughly 1-2.1 million reads were obtained per sample. Each sample's library went into the pool at approximately 4.3 nM, and roughly 4.5-7.5% PhiX was added to help with cluster recognition. From the authors' description of their analysis: V and J genes were assigned to Demultiplexor-processed FASTQ reads by Decombinator through tag matching, with a single base-pair mismatch being allowed. Collapsinator used UMIs to correct both sequencing errors and frequency errors arising from PCR heterogeneity. TCRs were translated and CDR3s were extracted from the conserved cysteine to the FGXG phenylalanine by CDR3Translator, with non-productive sequences being flagged. Gini, Shannon entropy and inverse Simpson indices were calculated on repertoires that had been subsampled to equal numbers of UMI-defined TCRs. Within the linear range, a power law was fitted by maximum likelihood to the distributions of clonotype abundance. When run on a single naive CD8 sample, MIGEC and the pipeline yielded similar UMI counts, similar unique TCR numbers and similar clonal distributions. One analysis removed from the naive repertoire any naive TCRs that were also present in any memory subset from the same donor. A set of roughly 6,600 CMV-associated CDR3 sequences, compiled from VDJdb and a published dataset, was used to search the repertoires. The public sequencing data were trimmed at Q25 with fastp and processed into clonotypes with MiXCR by TCRdb, which kept only in-frame beta chains. All rows with the same CDR3 protein become a single entry with the most common DNA and genes. The authors' filters were not applied to this entry. For this sample the table gives around 160,000 distinct CDR3 sequences, of which roughly 23% were detected only once. Roughly 0.1% of the sample is taken by the ten largest.

From its cysteine to its phenylalanine, the CDR3 spans 12 amino acids. The CDR3 DNA has 36 bases and is translated from base 1. In the germline V gene (reference sequence), CDR1 corresponds to SGHKS and CDR2 to YYEKEE. Trimming at the junction amounts to 1 base on V and 8 bases on J, and the germline ends lie 8 bases apart. General findings and caveats noted by the study authors: Once error correction was done, more than 95% of naive TCR sequences showed up just once, which made the naive abundance distributions much steeper than those of the memory subsets. Clonotypes were defined as single alpha or beta chain sequences, not paired alpha/beta receptors. Naive repertoires, especially CD8, contained a few larger clonotypes, possibly memory cells re-expressing CD45RA. A power law was followed by TCR abundance, with an exponent that differed between naive and memory subsets but was consistent across the three individuals. Gini index rose and Shannon and inverse Simpson diversity fell from naive through CM, EM and EMRA in both CD4 and CD8 cells. The repertoire findings for the naive and memory subsets could not be validated against a ground truth because none was available. RNA-based TCR counts may be influenced by expression changes linked to T cell activation and differentiation.

The sequence derives from a human donor in good health. The rearranged chain carries TRBV5-5 and TRBJ2-3; a confident D gene designation cannot be given. Sequenced material: naive CD4+ T cells from blood. This specimen's cell subset or site label, per the study, means: naive T cells, CD45RA high CD27+. The CDR3 in this case is CASSLLFGTQYF. The sequence in DNA is TGTGCCAGCAGCTTGCTATTCGGTACGCAGTATTTT.